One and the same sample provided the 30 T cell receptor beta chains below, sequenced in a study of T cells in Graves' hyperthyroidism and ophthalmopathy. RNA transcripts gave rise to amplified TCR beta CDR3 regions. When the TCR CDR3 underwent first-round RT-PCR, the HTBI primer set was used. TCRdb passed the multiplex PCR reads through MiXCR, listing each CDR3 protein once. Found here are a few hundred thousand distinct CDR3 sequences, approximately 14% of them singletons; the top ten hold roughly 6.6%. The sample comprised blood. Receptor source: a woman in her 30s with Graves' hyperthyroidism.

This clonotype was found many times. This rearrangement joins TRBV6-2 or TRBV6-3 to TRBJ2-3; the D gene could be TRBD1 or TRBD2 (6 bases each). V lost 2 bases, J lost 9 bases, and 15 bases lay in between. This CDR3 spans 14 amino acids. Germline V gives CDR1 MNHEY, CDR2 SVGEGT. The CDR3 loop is CASSYGGREETQYF. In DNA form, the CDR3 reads TGTGCCAGCAGTTACGGGGGGCGGGAAGAGACGCAGTATTTT.

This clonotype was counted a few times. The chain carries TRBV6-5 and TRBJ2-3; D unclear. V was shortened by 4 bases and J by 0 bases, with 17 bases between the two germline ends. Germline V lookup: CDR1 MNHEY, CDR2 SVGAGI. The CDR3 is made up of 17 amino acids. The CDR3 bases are TGTGCCAGCAGTTCCAATGTTCTAGGCCCTAGCACAGATACGCAGTATTTT. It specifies CASSSNVLGPSTDTQYF.

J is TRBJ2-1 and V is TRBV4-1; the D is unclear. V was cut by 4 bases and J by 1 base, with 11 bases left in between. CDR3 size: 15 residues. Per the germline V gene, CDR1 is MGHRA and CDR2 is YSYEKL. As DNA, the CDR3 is TGCGCCAGCAGCCGGACGGCAGTTTCCTACAATGAGCAGTTCTTC. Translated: CASSRTAVSYNEQFF.

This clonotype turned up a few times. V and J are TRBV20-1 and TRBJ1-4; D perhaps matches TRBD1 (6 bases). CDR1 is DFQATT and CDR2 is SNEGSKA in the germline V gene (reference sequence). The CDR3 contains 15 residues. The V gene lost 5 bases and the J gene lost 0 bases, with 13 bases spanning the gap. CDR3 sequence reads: CSAPLGQSTNEKLFF. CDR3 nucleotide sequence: TGCAGTGCTCCCCTTGGACAGTCAACTAATGAAAAACTGTTTTTT.

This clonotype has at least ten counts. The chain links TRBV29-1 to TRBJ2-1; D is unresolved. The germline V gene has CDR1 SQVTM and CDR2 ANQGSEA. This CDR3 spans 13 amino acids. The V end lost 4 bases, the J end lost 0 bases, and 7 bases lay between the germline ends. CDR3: CSVGVGSYNEQFF. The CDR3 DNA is TGCAGCGTTGGAGTAGGCTCCTACAATGAGCAGTTCTTC.

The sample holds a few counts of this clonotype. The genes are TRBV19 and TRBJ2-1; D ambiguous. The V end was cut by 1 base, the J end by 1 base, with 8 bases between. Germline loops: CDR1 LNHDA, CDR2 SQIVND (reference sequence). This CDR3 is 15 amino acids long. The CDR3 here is CASSIAPGSYNEQFF. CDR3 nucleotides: TGTGCCAGTAGTATAGCCCCCGGGTCCTACAATGAGCAGTTCTTC.

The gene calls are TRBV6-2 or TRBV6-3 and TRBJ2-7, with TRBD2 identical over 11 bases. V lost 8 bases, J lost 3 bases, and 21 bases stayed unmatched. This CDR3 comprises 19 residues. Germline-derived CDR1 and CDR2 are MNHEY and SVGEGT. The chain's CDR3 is CASSLAPGLAGGGVYEQYF. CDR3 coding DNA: TGTGCCAGCTCACTAGCCCCGGGGCTAGCGGGAGGAGGGGTCTACGAGCAGTACTTC.

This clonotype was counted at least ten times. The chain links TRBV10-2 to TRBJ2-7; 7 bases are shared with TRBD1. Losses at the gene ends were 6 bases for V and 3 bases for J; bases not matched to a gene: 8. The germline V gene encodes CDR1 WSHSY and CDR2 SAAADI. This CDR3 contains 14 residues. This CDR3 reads CASSHRGKNYEQYF. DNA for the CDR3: TGCGCCAGCAGCCACAGGGGCAAAAACTACGAGCAGTACTTC.

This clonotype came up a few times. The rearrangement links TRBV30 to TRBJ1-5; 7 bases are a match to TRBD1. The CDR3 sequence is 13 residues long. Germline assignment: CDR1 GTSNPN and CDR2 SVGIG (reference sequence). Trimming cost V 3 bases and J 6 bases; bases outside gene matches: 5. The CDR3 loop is CAWSGQGGQPQHF. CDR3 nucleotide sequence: TGTGCCTGGAGCGGGCAGGGGGGTCAGCCCCAGCATTTT.

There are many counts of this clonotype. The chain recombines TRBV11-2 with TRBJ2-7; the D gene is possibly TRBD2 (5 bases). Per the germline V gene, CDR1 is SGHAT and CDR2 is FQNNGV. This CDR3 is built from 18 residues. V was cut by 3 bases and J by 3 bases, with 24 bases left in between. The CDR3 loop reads CASSLRRSSNERVYEQYF. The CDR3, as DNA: TGTGCCAGCAGCTTGCGACGGTCTAGCAACGAAAGGGTCTACGAGCAGTACTTC.

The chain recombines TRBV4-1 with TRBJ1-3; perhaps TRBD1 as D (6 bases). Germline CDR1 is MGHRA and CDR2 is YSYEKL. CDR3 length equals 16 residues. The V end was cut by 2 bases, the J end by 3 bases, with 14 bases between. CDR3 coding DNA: TGCGCCAGCAGCCAATCCGGGGACAACCTTGGAAACACCATATATTTT. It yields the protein CASSQSGDNLGNTIYF.

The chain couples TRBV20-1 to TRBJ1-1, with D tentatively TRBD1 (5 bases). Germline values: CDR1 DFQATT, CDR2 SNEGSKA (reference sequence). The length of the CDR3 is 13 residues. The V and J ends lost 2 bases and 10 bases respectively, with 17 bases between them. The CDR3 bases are TGCAGTGCTAGACCACACCAGGGTCTAGTAGCTTTCTTT. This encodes CSARPHQGLVAFF.

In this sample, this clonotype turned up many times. CDR3 DNA: TGTGCCAGCAGCTCCCCACGAACTAGCGGGTCCCCATCTAGCTCCTACAATGAGCAGTTCTTC. Its protein product is CASSSPRTSGSPSSSYNEQFF. V and J are TRBV7-2 and TRBJ2-1; 9 bases match TRBD2. J lost 0 bases, V lost 4 bases, and 19 bases had no gene match. Germline CDR1 and CDR2: SGHTA and FQGNSA. CDR3 size: 21 residues.

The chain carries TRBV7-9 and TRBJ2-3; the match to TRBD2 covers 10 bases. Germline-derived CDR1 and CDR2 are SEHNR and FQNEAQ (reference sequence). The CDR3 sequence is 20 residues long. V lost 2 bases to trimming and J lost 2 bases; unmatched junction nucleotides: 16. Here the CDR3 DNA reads TGTGCCAGCAGCTTAAGAACTAGCGGGGTCCCACGGGTCTCCACAGATACGCAGTATTTT. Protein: CASSLRTSGVPRVSTDTQYF.

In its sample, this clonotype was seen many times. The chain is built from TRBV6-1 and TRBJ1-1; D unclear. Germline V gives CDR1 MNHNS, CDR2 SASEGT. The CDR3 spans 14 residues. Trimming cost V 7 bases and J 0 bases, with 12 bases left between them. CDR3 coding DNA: TGTGCCAGCATCGCACCTGGGATGAACACTGAAGCTTTCTTT. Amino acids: CASIAPGMNTEAFF.

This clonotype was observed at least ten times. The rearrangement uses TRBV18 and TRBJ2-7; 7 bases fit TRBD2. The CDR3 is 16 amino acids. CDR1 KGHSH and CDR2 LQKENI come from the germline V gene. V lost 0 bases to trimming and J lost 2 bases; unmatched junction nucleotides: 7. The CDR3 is CASSPPVGGGTYEQYF. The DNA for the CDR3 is TGTGCCAGCTCACCACCGGTTGGGGGAGGGACCTACGAGCAGTACTTC.

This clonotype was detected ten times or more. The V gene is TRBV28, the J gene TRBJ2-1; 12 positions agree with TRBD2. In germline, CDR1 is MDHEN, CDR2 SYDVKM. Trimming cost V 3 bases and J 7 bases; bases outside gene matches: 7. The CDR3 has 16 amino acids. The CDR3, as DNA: TGTGCCAGCAGTTTCACGACTAGCGGGAGTTTTAATGAGCAGTTCTTC. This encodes CASSFTTSGSFNEQFF.

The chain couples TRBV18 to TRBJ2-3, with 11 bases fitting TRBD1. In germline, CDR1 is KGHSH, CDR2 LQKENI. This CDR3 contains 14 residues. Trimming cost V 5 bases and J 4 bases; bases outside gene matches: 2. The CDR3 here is CASSTDRGPDTQYF. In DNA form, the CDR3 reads TGTGCCAGCTCAACGGACAGGGGGCCAGATACGCAGTATTTT.

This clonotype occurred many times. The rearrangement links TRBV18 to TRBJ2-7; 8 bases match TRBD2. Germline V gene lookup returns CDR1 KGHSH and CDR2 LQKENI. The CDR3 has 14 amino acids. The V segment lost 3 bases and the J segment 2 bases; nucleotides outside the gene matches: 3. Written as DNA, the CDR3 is TGTGCCAGCTCACCGCCGGGAGGGACCTACGAGCAGTACTTC. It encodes CASSPPGGTYEQYF.

DNA of the CDR3: TGTGCCACCGTGGATGACACCGGGGAGCTGTTTTTT. This sequence encodes CATVDDTGELFF. This chain connects TRBV15 to TRBJ2-2; D call uncertain. V lost 8 bases to trimming and J lost 3 bases, with 7 bases between them. The CDR3 spans 12 residues. Germline V gene sequence: CDR1 LNHNV, CDR2 YYDKDF (reference sequence).

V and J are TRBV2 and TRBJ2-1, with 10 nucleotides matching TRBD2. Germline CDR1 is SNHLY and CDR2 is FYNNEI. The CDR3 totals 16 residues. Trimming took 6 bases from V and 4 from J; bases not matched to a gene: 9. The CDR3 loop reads CASRMGGTSAYNEQFF. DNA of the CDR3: TGTGCCAGCAGAATGGGTGGGACTAGCGCATACAATGAGCAGTTCTTC.

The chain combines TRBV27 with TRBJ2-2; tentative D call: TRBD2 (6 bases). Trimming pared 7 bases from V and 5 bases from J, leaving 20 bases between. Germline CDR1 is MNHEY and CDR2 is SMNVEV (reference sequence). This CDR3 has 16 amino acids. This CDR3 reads CASTSFGGGGTGELFF. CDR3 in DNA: TGTGCCAGCACTTCCTTCGGGGGAGGTGGGACCGGGGAGCTGTTTTTT.

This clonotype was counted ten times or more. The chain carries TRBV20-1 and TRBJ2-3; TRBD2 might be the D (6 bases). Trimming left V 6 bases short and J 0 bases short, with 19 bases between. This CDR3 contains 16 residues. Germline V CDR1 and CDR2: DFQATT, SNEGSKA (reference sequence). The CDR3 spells CSANRPGRGSTDTQYF. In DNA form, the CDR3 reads TGCAGTGCCAACCGGCCTGGGCGGGGTAGCACAGATACGCAGTATTTT.

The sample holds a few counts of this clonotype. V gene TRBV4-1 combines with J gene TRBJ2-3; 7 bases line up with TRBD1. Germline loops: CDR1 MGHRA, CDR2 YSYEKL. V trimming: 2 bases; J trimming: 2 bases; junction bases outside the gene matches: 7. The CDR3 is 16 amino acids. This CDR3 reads CASSQPRGHPTDTQYF. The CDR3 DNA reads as TGCGCCAGCAGCCAACCGAGGGGGCACCCCACAGATACGCAGTATTTT.

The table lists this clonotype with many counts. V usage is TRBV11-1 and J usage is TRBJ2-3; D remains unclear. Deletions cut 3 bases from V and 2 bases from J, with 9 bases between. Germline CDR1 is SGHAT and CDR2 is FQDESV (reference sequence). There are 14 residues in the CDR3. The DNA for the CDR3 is TGTGCCAGCAGCTTGAGGACCGTCACAGATACGCAGTATTTT. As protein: CASSLRTVTDTQYF.

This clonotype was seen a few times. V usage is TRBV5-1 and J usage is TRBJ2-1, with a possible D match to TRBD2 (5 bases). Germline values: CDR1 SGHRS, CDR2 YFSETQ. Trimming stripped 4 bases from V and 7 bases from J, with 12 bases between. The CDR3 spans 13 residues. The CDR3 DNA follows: TGCGCCAGCAGCCCCCGGGGTCTTAATGAGCAGTTCTTC. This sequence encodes CASSPRGLNEQFF. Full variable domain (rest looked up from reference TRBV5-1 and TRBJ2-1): KAGVTQTPRYLIKTRGQQVTLSCSPISGHRSVSWYQQTPGQGLQFLFEYFSETQRNKGNFPGRFSGRQFSNSRSEMNVSTLELGDSALYLCASSPRGLNEQFFGPGTRLTVL.

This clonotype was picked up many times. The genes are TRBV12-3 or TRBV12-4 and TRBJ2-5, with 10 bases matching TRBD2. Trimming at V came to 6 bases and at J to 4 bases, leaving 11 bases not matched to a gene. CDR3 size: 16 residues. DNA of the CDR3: TGTGCCAGCAGCCACCTACTAGCGGGGAGGCCAGAGACCCAGTACTTC. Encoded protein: CASSHLLAGRPETQYF.

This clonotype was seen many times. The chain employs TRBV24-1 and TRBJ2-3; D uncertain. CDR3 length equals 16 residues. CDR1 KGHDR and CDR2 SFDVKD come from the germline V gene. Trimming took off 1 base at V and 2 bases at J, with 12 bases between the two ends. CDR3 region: CATSDFKGSPTDTQYF. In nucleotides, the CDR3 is TGTGCCACCAGTGATTTCAAGGGCAGCCCCACAGATACGCAGTATTTT.

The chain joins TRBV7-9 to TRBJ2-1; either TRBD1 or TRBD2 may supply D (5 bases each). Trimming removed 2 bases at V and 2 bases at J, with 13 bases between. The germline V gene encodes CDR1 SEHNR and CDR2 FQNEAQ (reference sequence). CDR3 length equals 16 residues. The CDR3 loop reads CASSLWDTGPYNEQFF. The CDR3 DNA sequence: TGTGCCAGCAGCTTATGGGATACGGGGCCCTACAATGAGCAGTTCTTC.

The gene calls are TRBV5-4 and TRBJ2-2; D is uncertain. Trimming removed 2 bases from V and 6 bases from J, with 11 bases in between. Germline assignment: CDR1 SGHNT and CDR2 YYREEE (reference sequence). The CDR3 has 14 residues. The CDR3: CASSFPSVSGELFF. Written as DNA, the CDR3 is TGTGCCAGCAGCTTCCCGTCGGTTTCCGGGGAGCTGTTTTTT. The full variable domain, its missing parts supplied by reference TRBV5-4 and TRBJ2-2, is ETGVTQSPTHLIKTRGQQVTLRCSSQSGHNTVSWYQQALGQGPQFIFQYYREEENGRGNFPPRFSGLQFPNYSSELNVNALELDDSALYLCASSFPSVSGELFFGEGSRLTVL.